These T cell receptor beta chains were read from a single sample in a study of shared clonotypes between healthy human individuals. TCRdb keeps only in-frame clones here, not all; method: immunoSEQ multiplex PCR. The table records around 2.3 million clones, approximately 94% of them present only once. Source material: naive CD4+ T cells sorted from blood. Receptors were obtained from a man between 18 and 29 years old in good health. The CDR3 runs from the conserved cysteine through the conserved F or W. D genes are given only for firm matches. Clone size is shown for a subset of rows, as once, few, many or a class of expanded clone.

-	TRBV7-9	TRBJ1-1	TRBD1	CASSLARWYDRDTEAFF	TGTGCCAGCAGCTTAGCGAGGTGGTACGACAGGGACACTGAAGCTTTCTTT
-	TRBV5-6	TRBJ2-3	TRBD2	CASSLGLAGTDTQYF	TGTGCCAGCAGCTTAGGACTAGCCGGCACAGATACGCAGTATTTT
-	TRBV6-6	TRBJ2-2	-	CASSYRPGELFF	TGTGCCAGCAGTTACAGACCCGGGGAGCTGTTTTTT
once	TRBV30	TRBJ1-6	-	CAWRRTALYNSPLHF	TGTGCCTGGAGAAGGACAGCCCTCTATAATTCACCCCTCCACTTT
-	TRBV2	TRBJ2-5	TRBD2	CASSEERGETQYF	TGTGCCAGCAGTGAAGAGCGGGGAGAGACCCAGTACTTC
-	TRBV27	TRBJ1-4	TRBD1	CASSFTGVGEKLFF	TGTGCCAGCAGTTTCACAGGGGTGGGTGAAAAACTGTTTTTT
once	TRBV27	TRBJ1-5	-	CASSSGNSNQPQHF	TGTGCCAGCAGTTCTGGGAATAGCAATCAGCCCCAGCATTTT
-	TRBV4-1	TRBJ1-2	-	CASSQGGSLTYGYTF	TGCGCCAGCAGCCAAGGGGGGAGTTTGACCTATGGCTACACCTTC
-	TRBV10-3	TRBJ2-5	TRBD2	CAISGAGIQETQYF	TGTGCCATCAGCGGAGCGGGAATTCAAGAGACCCAGTACTTC
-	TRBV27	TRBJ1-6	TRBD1	CASKPDRAGNSPLHF	TGTGCCAGCAAACCGGACAGGGCGGGTAATTCACCCCTCCACTTT
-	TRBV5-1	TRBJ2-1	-	CASSLVGGKSEQFF	TGCGCCAGCAGCTTGGTCGGGGGAAAAAGCGAGCAGTTCTTC
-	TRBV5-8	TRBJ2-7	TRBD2	CASSPHLGLAGAEQYF	TGTGCCAGCAGCCCACATCTTGGGCTAGCGGGAGCCGAGCAGTACTTC
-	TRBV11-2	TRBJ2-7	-	CASSSREQYF	TGTGCCAGCAGCTCAAGGGAGCAGTACTTC
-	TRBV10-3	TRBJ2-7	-	CATYPGTETPYEQYF	TGTGCCACCTATCCCGGGACCGAGACACCCTACGAGCAGTACTTC
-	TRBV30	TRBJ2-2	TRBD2	CAHQPGLAGHTGELFF	TGTGCCCACCAGCCAGGACTAGCGGGACACACCGGGGAGCTGTTTTTT
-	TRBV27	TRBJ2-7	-	CASSLERSSYEQYF	TGTGCCAGCAGTTTAGAGCGGAGCTCCTACGAGCAGTACTTC
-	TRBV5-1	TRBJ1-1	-	CASSTGSANTEAFF	TGCGCCAGCAGTACAGGGTCTGCGAACACTGAAGCTTTCTTT
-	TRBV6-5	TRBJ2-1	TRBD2	CASSSGLAGDNEQFF	TGTGCCAGCAGTTCCGGACTAGCGGGCGACAATGAGCAGTTCTTC
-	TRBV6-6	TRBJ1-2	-	CASSVTPDGNYGYTF	TGTGCCAGCAGCGTAACCCCGGACGGAAACTATGGCTACACCTTC
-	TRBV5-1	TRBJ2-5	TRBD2	CASSLIAGAQETQYF	TGCGCCAGCAGCTTGATAGCGGGTGCCCAAGAGACCCAGTACTTC
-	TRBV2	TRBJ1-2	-	CASSVKVNYGYTF	TGTGCCAGCAGTGTTAAAGTTAACTATGGCTACACCTTC
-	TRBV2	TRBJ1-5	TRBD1	CASTIEGAQPQHF	TGTGCCAGCACGATAGAGGGGGCTCAGCCCCAGCATTTT
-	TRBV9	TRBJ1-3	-	CASSEGSYSGNTIYF	TGTGCCAGCAGCGAGGGGTCTTATTCTGGAAACACCATATATTTT
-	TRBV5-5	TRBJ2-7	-	CASSLFDTSYEQYF	TGTGCCAGCAGCCTTTTTGACACATCCTACGAGCAGTACTTC
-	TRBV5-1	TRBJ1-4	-	CASSRTAATNEKLFF	TGCGCCAGCAGCAGGACAGCTGCAACTAATGAAAAACTGTTTTTT
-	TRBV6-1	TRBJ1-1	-	CASSGGAKKTEAFF	TGTGCCAGCAGTGGGGGGGCGAAAAAAACTGAAGCTTTCTTT
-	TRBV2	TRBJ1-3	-	CASIPYRGSQPGNTIYF	TGTGCCAGCATTCCCTATAGGGGCAGTCAACCTGGAAACACCATATATTTT
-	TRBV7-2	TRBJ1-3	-	CASSDLNTIYF	TGTGCCAGCAGCGATTTAAACACCATATATTTT
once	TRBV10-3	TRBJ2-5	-	CAISETAETQYF	TGTGCCATCAGTGAAACAGCCGAGACCCAGTACTTC
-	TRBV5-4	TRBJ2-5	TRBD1	CASRRDRPQETQYF	TGTGCCAGCAGACGGGACAGACCACAAGAGACCCAGTACTTC
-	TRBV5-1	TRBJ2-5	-	CASSSGRPAGETQYF	TGCGCCAGCAGCTCCGGACGCCCGGCGGGGGAGACCCAGTACTTC
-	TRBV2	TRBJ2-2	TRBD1	CAGTGTGRATGELFF	TGTGCCGGTACTGGGACAGGGCGAGCCACCGGGGAGCTGTTTTTT
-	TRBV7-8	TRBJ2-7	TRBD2	CASSLETSGRARGGEQYF	TGTGCCAGCAGCTTAGAGACTAGCGGGAGGGCCCGGGGAGGCGAGCAGTACTTC
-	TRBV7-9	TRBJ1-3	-	CASSKTAGSGNTIYF	TGTGCCAGCAGCAAAACGGCGGGGTCTGGAAACACCATATATTTT
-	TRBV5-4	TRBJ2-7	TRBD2	CASSLGLAGPDVYEQYF	TGTGCCAGCAGCTTGGGTCTAGCGGGGCCGGACGTCTACGAGCAGTACTTC
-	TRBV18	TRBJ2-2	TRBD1	CASSPRPGGRGGELFF	TGTGCCAGCTCACCACGGCCAGGGGGCCGCGGCGGGGAGCTGTTTTTT
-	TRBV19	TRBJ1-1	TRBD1	CASRRQGSTEAFF	TGTGCCAGTAGAAGACAGGGCAGCACTGAAGCTTTCTTT
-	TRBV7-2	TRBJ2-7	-	CASSYRQGGRDEQYF	TGTGCCAGCAGCTATCGACAGGGAGGGCGAGACGAGCAGTACTTC
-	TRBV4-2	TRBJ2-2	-	CASSLTRDTGELFF	TGTGCCAGCAGCCTTACAAGAGATACCGGGGAGCTGTTTTTT
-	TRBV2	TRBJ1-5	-	CASSAKTPSLGQPQHF	TGTGCCAGCAGTGCAAAAACACCCTCCCTTGGTCAGCCCCAGCATTTT
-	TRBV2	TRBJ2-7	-	CASSENRYEQYF	TGTGCCAGCAGTGAAAATCGGTACGAGCAGTACTTC
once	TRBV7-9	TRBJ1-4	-	CASSPILNEKLFF	TGTGCCAGCAGCCCCATTCTTAATGAAAAACTGTTTTTT
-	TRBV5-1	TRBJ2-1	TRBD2	CASSSRPGSGSADEQFF	TGCGCCAGCAGCTCCCGCCCGGGTAGCGGGAGTGCGGATGAGCAGTTCTTC
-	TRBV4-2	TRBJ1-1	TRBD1	CASSQVGQGNTEAFF	TGTGCCAGCAGCCAAGTGGGACAGGGAAACACTGAAGCTTTCTTT
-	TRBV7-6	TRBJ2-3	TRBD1	CASSARQGASDTQYF	TGTGCCAGCAGCGCCAGACAGGGGGCATCAGATACGCAGTATTTT
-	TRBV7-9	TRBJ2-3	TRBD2	CASSLLAGGTDTQYF	TGTGCCAGCAGCCTACTAGCGGGGGGGACAGATACGCAGTATTTT
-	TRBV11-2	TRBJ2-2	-	CASSLDHTGELFF	TGTGCCAGCAGCTTAGATCACACCGGGGAGCTGTTTTTT
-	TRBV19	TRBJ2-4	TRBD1	CASRPGQGVRKYF	TGTGCCAGTAGGCCGGGACAGGGGGTTAGAAAGTACTTC
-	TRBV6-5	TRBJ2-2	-	CASSYEVALTGELFF	TGTGCCAGCAGTTACGAAGTTGCTCTCACCGGGGAGCTGTTTTTT
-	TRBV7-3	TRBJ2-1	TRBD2	CASSSQGGINEQFF	TGTGCCAGCAGTTCTCAGGGAGGGATCAATGAGCAGTTCTTC
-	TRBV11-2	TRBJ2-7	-	CASSLVFGSASYEQYF	TGTGCCAGCAGCTTAGTATTTGGCAGTGCCTCCTACGAGCAGTACTTC
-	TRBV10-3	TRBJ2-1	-	CAISEKVAYEQFF	TGTGCCATCAGTGAGAAGGTAGCCTATGAGCAGTTCTTC
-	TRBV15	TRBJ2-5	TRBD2	CATSRGLAQETQYF	TGTGCCACCAGCCGAGGACTAGCCCAAGAGACCCAGTACTTC